The rows below give T cell receptor beta chains drawn from one sample of a study of cytomegalovirus exposure and HLA in healthy donors. Libraries were prepared by immunoSEQ multiplex PCR; TCRdb keeps only in-frame clonotypes and omits some of them. The sample contains around 190,000 clones, roughly 82% of which appear only once. The sample taken for sequencing was PBMCs. The receptor source for this set is a girl aged 2 to 9 in good health and CMV-seropositive. Both conserved end residues are trimmed from each CDR3. Fields, in order: J gene, V gene, clone size, CDR3 protein. Part of the rows lack a size; the others show once, few, many or a class for expanded clones.

TRBJ1-6 TRBV5-6 NA ASSAGQRLVFSPLH
TRBJ1-4 TRBV15 NA ATSRGGATNEKLF
TRBJ1-1 TRBV7-9 NA ASTWGEVAEAF
TRBJ2-3 TRBV7-3 NA ASSRTGITDTQY
TRBJ1-2 TRBV5-1 NA ASRFQDRGPNYGYT
TRBJ1-5 TRBV2 once ASSVTVNQPQH
TRBJ1-2 TRBV5-1 NA ASSLREGVDGYT
TRBJ2-3 TRBV5-1 NA ASSPSLASSTDTQY
TRBJ1-2 TRBV6-1 NA ATGKQGCGYT
TRBJ2-3 TRBV6-1 NA ASRLAVDTQY
TRBJ2-2 TRBV30 NA AWGPELF
TRBJ2-1 TRBV20-1 NA SAKRYNEQF
TRBJ2-3 TRBV10-3 NA AISDGLAGGTSTDTQY
TRBJ2-2 TRBV7-3 NA ASRRTGSDPGELF
TRBJ2-3 TRBV5-1 NA ASSPGVASTDTQY
TRBJ2-7 TRBV6-5 NA ASRRGQHYEQY
TRBJ2-7 TRBV5-1 NA ASSSRTGPQEQY
TRBJ2-2 TRBV2 many ASQSGGRGTGELF
TRBJ2-3 TRBV5-1 NA ASTGGAVSTDTQY
TRBJ2-4 TRBV4-1 NA ASSQVLVAGTKNIQY
TRBJ2-3 TRBV5-1 NA ASSPGADTQY
NA TRBV6-1 NA ASSASGQLYEQY
TRBJ1-2 TRBV6-5 NA ASSYSMNDRVKGYT
TRBJ1-1 TRBV7-3 NA ASSPGTGRDTEAF
TRBJ2-1 TRBV19 NA ASSIDRGSSYNEQF
TRBJ2-7 TRBV28 NA ASSSPWTGTYEQY
TRBJ1-1 TRBV19 NA ASSISGTGKNTEAF
TRBJ2-1 TRBV4-1 NA ASNARGGSEQF
TRBJ2-2 TRBV19 NA ASSTGTGTNTGELF
TRBJ1-2 TRBV28 once ASSQRNYGYT
TRBJ1-5 TRBV7-8 NA ASSFLGQGNQPQH
TRBJ2-2 TRBV6-6 NA ASRRSASTGELF
TRBJ1-5 TRBV4-1 NA ASSQDGAGTGNQPQH
TRBJ1-4 TRBV15 NA ATSEQGATNEKLF
TRBJ1-1 TRBV5-1 NA ASSLDRVGTEAF
TRBJ2-3 TRBV7-8 NA ASSLAGGGDTQY
TRBJ2-7 TRBV28 NA ASSKGALADPYEQY
TRBJ2-5 TRBV11-1 NA ASSLFKGGGEETQY
NA TRBV6-5 once ASSYFRPLGSYEQY
TRBJ1-1 TRBV6-5 NA ASSYGDRVSTEAF
TRBJ2-1 TRBV7-3 NA ASSLIAGSSYNEQF
TRBJ2-7 TRBV19 once ASSIASSNRVYEQY
TRBJ2-5 TRBV18 NA ASSPGGRETQY
TRBJ1-1 TRBV30 NA AWRREWETGRNTEAF
TRBJ2-7 TRBV29-1 NA SVSPGSYEQY
TRBJ2-3 TRBV5-4 NA ASSLPTSNTDTQY
TRBJ1-1 TRBV5-5 NA ASSLSGVSMNTEAF
TRBJ2-7 TRBV9 NA ASSAGLAGTREQY
TRBJ2-1 TRBV7-9 NA ASSTRPGTSLSSYNEQF
TRBJ2-5 TRBV29-1 NA SVKYRTGGSETQY
TRBJ2-1 TRBV10-3 NA AAKGQGYNEQF
TRBJ1-2 TRBV29-1 NA SVGPRGTYGYT
TRBJ2-1 TRBV5-6 NA ASSFQPGLSYNEQF
TRBJ2-7 TRBV5-4 NA ASSPRTGATYEQY
TRBJ1-2 TRBV5-6 NA ASSLLAGNGYT
TRBJ1-1 TRBV18 NA ASSPPDMGTEAF
TRBJ1-2 TRBV5-1 NA ASSSTGGDGYT
TRBJ1-3 TRBV5-1 NA ASSRQVSGNTIY
TRBJ2-5 TRBV7-7 NA ASSRYRMTSGRHQETQY
TRBJ2-2 TRBV5-1 NA ASSVRQGNTGELF